Listed below are T cell receptor beta chains from one sample, sequenced in a study of beta chain features in type 1 diabetes. Method: immunoSEQ multiplex PCR; TCRdb's copy keeps in-frame clones and lacks some. The table lists 600,000 to 700,000 clones, over 10% of them singletons. The sequenced material came from naive CD4+ T cells from blood. The receptors here all came from a young man with type 1 diabetes. Each CDR3 is given with its conserved first and last residue. The order of the fields is J gene, V gene, clone size, D gene, CDR3 protein, CDR3 DNA. A D gene is named only where the DNA matches it firmly. Size tells how often a clone was seen (once, few, many) or the class of an expanded clone, and some rows leave it out.

TRBJ1-5 | TRBV6-5 | few | TRBD1 | CASSLTGNNQPQHF | TGTGCCAGCAGCCTGACAGGGAACAATCAGCCCCAGCATTTT
TRBJ1-2 | TRBV11-2 | - | TRBD1 | CASSSYRGAGYGYTF | TGTGCCAGCAGCTCATACAGGGGAGCAGGCTATGGCTACACCTTC
TRBJ2-3 | TRBV5-4 | - | TRBD2 | CASSVLLAGGTDTQYF | TGTGCCAGCAGCGTTCTACTAGCGGGGGGCACAGATACGCAGTATTTT
TRBJ1-5 | TRBV6-6 | - | - | CASSSPWPQHF | TGTGCCAGCAGCTCCCCGTGGCCCCAGCATTTT
TRBJ1-1 | TRBV25-1 | few | - | CASSEYGQFEAFF | TGTGCCAGCAGTGAATATGGACAGTTTGAAGCTTTCTTT
TRBJ1-2 | TRBV7-2 | few | TRBD1 | CASSPQGAGYTF | TGTGCCAGCAGCCCACAGGGGGCTGGCTACACCTTC
TRBJ1-4 | TRBV30 | - | - | CAWSGSDSQGGKLFF | TGTGCCTGGAGCGGTTCGGACAGCCAAGGCGGAAAACTGTTTTTT
TRBJ2-3 | TRBV28 | - | - | CASGTADPSTDTQYF | TGTGCCAGCGGAACGGCGGATCCTAGCACAGATACGCAGTATTTT
TRBJ1-2 | TRBV19 | few | - | CASSSGRINYGYTF | TGTGCCAGTAGTTCGGGACGGATTAACTATGGCTACACCTTC
TRBJ2-5 | TRBV6-5 | - | - | CASSPGQLETQYF | TGTGCCAGCAGTCCCGGACAGCTAGAGACCCAGTACTTC
TRBJ1-5 | TRBV4-3 | few | - | CASSQGRGNQPQHF | TGCGCCAGCAGCCAAGGACGGGGCAATCAGCCCCAGCATTTT
TRBJ1-1 | TRBV19 | - | TRBD1 | CASSTTGPTEAFF | TGTGCCAGTAGTACGACAGGGCCGACTGAAGCTTTCTTT
TRBJ2-7 | TRBV7-2 | - | - | CASSPLREQYF | TGTGCCAGCAGCCCTTTGAGAGAGCAGTACTTC
TRBJ2-2 | TRBV19 | - | - | CASNDLNTGELFF | TGTGCCAGTAATGACCTGAACACCGGGGAGCTGTTTTTT
TRBJ2-7 | TRBV18 | - | TRBD1 | CASSGQTYEQYF | TGTGCCAGCTCGGGACAGACCTACGAGCAGTACTTC